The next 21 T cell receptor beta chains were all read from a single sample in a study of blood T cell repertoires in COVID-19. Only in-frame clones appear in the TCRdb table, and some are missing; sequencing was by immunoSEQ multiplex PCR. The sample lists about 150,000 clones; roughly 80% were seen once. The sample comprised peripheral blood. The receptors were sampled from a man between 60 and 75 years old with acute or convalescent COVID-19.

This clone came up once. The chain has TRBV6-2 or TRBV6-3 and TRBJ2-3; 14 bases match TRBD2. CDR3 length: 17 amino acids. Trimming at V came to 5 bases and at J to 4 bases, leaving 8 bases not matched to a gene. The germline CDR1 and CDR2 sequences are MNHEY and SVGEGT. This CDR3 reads CASSNGGTSGSPDTQYF. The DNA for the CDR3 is TGTGCCAGCAGTAACGGGGGGACTAGCGGGAGCCCAGATACGCAGTATTTT.

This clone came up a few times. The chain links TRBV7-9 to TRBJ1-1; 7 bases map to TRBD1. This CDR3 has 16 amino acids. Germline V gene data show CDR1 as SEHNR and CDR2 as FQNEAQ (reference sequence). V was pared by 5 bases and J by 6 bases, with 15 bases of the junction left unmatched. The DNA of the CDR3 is TGTGCCAGCAGCGATTCAGGAGGGGGCTACGGCGCTGAAGCTTTCTTT. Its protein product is CASSDSGGGYGAEAFF.

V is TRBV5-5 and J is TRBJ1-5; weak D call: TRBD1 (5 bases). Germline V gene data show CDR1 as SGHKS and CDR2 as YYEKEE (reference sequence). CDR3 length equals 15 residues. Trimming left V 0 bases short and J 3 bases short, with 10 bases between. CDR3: CASSLGGLPNQPQHF. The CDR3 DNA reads TGTGCCAGCAGCTTGGGGGGACTCCCCAATCAGCCCCAGCATTTT.

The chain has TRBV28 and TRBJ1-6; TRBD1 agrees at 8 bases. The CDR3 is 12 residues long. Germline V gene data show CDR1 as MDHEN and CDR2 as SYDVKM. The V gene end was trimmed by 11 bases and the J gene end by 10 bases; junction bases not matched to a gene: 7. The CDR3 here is CASRTGLSPLHF. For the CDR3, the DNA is TGTGCCTCGAGGACAGGGCTCTCACCCCTCCACTTT.

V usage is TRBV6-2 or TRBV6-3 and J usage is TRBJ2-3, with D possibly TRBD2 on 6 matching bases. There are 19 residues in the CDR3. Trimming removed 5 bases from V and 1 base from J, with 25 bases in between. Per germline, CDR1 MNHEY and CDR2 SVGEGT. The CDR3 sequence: CASSTSTSWRGWGTDTQYF. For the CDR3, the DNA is TGTGCCAGCAGTACATCGACCTCCTGGCGGGGATGGGGCACAGATACGCAGTATTTT.

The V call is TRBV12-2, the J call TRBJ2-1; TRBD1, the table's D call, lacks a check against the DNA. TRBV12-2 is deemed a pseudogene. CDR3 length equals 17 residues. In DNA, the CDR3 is TGTGCAAGTCGCTTTAGCAGGGGCCGATCCTCCTACAATGAGCAGTTCTTC. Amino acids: CASRFSRGRSSYNEQFF.

CDR3: CASSLHRDRGTTNEKLFF. The CDR3 coding sequence is TGTGCCAGCAGCTTACATCGGGACAGGGGAACGACTAATGAAAAACTGTTTTTT. The rearrangement joins TRBV7-2 to TRBJ1-4, with 10 positions matching TRBD1. J gave up 2 bases and V 2 bases, and 8 bases lay outside the gene matches. The CDR3 extends over 18 amino acids. Germline V gene sequence: CDR1 SGHTA, CDR2 FQGNSA.

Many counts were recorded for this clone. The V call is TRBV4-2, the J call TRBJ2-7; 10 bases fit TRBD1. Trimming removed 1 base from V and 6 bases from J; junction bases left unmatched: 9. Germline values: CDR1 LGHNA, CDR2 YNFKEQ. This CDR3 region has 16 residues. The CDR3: CASSQGFGTGEAEQYF. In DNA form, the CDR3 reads TGTGCCAGCAGCCAAGGTTTTGGGACAGGGGAAGCCGAGCAGTACTTC.

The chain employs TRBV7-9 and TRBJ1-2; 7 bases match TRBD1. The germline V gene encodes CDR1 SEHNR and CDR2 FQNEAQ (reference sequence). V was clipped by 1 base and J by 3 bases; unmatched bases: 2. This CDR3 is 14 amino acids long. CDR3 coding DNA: TGTGCCAGCAGCTTAGATCAGGGGGACTATGGCTACACCTTC. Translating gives CASSLDQGDYGYTF.

The CDR3 DNA is TGTGCCAGCAGGTGGACAGGGATTGGGGTAAGCACTGAAGCTTTCTTT. Its translation is CASRWTGIGVSTEAFF. The chain carries TRBV2 and TRBJ1-1; 8 bases match TRBD1. The CDR3 has 16 amino acids. V lost 6 bases and J lost 4; bases outside the gene matches: 13. CDR1 and CDR2 from the germline V gene are SNHLY and FYNNEI.

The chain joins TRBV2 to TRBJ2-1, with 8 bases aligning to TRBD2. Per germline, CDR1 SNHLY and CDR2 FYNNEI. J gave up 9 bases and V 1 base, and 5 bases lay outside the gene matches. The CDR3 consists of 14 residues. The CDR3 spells CASSEVIAGFEQFF. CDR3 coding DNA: TGTGCCAGCAGTGAAGTGATAGCGGGGTTTGAGCAGTTCTTC.

The chain's CDR3 is CASSHRAGRPNEKLFF. In nucleotides, the CDR3 is TGCGCCAGCAGCCACCGTGCGGGACGGCCTAATGAAAAACTGTTTTTT. The rearrangement links TRBV4-3 to TRBJ1-4, with D perhaps matching TRBD1 (5 bases). The CDR3 runs to 16 residues. Germline CDR1 reads LGHNA; CDR2 reads YSLEER. V lost 3 bases, J lost 3 bases, and 14 bases lay in between.

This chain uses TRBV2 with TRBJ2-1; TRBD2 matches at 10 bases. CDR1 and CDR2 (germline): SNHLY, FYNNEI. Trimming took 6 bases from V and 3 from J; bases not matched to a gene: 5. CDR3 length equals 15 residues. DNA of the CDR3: TGTGCCAGCAGACCCGCTAGCGGGGGCTACAATGAGCAGTTCTTC. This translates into CASRPASGGYNEQFF.

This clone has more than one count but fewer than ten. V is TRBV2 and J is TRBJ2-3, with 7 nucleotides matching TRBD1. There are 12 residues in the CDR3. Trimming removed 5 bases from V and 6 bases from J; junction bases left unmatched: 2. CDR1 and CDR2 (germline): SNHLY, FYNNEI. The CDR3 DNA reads TGTGCCAGCAGTTTGACAGGGGATACGCAGTATTTT. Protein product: CASSLTGDTQYF.

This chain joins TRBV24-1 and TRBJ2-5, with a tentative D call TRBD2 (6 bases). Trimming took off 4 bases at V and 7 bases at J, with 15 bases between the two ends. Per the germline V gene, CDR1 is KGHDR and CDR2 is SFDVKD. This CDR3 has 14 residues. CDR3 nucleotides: TGTGCCACCAGTGAGTCCGACCGGAGGGGGACCCAGTACTTC. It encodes CATSESDRRGTQYF.

CDR3 amino acids: CATRLRRTDTQYF. Here the CDR3 DNA reads TGTGCCACCCGGCTGCGGAGGACAGATACGCAGTATTTT. The chain recombines TRBV28 with TRBJ2-3, with TRBD2 as a possible D gene (5 bases). CDR3 length: 13 residues. Germline-derived CDR1 and CDR2 are MDHEN and SYDVKM. The V end was cut by 10 bases, the J end by 3 bases, with 14 bases between.

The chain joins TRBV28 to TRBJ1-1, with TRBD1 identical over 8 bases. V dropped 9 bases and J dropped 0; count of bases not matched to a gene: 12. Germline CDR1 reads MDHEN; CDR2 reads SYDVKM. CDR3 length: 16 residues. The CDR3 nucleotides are TGTGCCAGTCACGGACAGGGAGGATCAATGAACACTGAAGCTTTCTTT. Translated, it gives CASHGQGGSMNTEAFF.

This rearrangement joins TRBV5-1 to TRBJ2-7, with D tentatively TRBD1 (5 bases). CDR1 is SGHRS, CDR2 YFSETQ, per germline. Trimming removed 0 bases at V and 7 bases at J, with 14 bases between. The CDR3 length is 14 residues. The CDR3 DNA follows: TGCGCCAGCAGCTTGGAGGCCAGGGTTGGAGAGCAGTACTTC. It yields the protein CASSLEARVGEQYF.

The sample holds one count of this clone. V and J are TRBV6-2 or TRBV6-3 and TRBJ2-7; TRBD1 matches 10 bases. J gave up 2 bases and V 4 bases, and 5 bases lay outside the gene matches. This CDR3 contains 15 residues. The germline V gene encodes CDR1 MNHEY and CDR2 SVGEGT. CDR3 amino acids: CASSSPGQGAYEQYF. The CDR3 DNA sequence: TGTGCCAGCAGTTCCCCTGGACAGGGGGCCTACGAGCAGTACTTC.

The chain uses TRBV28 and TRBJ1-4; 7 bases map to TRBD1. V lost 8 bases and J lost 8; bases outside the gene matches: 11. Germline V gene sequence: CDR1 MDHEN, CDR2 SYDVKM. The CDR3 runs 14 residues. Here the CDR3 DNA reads TGTGCCAGCGCTCTAGGGGGCGGAGAGGAAAAACTGTTTTTT. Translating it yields CASALGGGEEKLFF.

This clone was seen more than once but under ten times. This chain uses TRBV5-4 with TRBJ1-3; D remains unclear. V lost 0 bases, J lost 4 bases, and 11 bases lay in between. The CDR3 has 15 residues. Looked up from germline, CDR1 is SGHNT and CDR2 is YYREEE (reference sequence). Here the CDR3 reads CASSLGAVSGNTIYF. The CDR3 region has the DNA TGTGCCAGCAGCTTGGGGGCCGTCTCGGGAAACACCATATATTTT.